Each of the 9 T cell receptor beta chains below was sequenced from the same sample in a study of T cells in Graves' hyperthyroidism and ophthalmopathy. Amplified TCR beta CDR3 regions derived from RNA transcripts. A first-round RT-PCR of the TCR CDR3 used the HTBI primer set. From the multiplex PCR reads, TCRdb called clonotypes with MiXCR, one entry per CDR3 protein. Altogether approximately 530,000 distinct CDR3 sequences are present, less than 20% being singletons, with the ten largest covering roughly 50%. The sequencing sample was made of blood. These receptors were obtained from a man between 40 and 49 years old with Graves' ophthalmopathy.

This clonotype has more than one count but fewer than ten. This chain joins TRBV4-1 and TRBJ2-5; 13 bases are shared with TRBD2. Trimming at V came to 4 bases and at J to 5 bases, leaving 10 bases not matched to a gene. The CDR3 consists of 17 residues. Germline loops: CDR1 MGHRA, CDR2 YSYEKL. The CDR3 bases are TGCGCCAGCAGCCCAAGAGGCGGACTAGCGGGAGAGGAGACCCAGTACTTC. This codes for CASSPRGGLAGEETQYF.

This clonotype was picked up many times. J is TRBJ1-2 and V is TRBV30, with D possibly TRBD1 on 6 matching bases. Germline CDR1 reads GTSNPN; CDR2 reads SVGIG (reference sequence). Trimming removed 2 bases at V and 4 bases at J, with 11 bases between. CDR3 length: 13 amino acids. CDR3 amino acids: CAWSSGQPYGYTF. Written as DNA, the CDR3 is TGTGCCTGGAGTAGCGGACAGCCCTATGGCTACACCTTC.

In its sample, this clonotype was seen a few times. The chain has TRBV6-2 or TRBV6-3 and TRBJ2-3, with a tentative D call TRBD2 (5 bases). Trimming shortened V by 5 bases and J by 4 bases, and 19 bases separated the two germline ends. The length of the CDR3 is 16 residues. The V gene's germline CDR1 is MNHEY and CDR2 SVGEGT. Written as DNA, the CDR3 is TGTGCCAGCAGTCAACCCTTGCCGGGGTGGGCAGATACGCAGTATTTT. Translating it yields CASSQPLPGWADTQYF.

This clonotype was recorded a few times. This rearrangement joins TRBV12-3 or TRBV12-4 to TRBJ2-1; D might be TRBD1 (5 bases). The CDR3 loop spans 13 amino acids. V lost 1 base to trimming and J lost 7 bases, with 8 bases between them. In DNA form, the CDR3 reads TGTGCCAGCAGTTTAGGACAGATTAATGAGCAGTTCTTC. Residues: CASSLGQINEQFF.

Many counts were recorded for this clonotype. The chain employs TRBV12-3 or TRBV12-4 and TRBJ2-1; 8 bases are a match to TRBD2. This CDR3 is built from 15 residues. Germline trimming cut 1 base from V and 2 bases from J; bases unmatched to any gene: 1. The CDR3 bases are TGTGCCAGCAGTTTAGGGCGGGGGGCCTACAATGAGCAGTTCTTC. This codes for CASSLGRGAYNEQFF.

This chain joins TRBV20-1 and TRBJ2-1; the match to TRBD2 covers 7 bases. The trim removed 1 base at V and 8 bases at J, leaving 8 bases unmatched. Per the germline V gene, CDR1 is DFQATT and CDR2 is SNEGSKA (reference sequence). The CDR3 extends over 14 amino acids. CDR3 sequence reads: CSARGGGPFDEQFF. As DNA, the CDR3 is TGCAGTGCTAGAGGGGGGGGTCCCTTTGATGAGCAGTTCTTC.

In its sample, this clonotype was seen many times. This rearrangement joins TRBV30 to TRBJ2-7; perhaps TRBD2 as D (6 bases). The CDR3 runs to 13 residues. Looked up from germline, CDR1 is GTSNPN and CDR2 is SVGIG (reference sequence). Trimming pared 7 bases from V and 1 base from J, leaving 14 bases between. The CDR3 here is CASLARESYEQYF. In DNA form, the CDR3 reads TGTGCCTCCCTCGCTCGGGAGTCCTACGAGCAGTACTTC. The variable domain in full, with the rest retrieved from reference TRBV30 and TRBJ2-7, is SQTIHQWPATLVQPVGSPLSLECTVEGTSNPNLYWYRQAAGRGLQLLFYSVGIGQISSEVPQNLSASRPQDRQFILSSKKLLLSDSGFYLCASLARESYEQYFGPGTRLTVT.

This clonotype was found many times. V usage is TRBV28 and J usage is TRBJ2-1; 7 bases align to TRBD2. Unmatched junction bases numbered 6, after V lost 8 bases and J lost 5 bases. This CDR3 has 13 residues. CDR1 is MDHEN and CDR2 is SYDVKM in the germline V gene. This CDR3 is CASRASGHNEQFF. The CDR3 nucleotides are TGTGCCAGCCGGGCTAGCGGACACAATGAGCAGTTCTTC.

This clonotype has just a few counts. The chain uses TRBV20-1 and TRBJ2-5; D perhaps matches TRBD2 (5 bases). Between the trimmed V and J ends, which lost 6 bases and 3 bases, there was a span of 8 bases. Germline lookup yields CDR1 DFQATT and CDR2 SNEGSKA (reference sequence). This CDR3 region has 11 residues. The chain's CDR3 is CSARREETQYF. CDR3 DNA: TGCAGTGCCAGGCGGGAAGAGACCCAGTACTTC.